The source of this TCR beta chain is a study of OX40 agonist ivuxolimab in advanced cancers. Whole-study results and caveats: Clonal expansion from baseline to week 6 occurred in both CD4+ and CD8+ T cells.

Assay used: immunoSEQ multiplex PCR; TCRdb lists only in-frame clones, some missing. The sample has approximately 76,000 clones, over 85% seen once. This CDR3 comprises 17 residues. V shed 1 base and J 4 bases; nucleotides not matched to a gene: 8. Germline lookup yields CDR1 MGHRA and CDR2 YSYEKL. This clone occurred once. Its antigen remains unknown. The gene calls are TRBV4-1 and TRBJ2-1, with 9 bases aligning to TRBD2. Specimen: CD4+ or CD8+ T cells sorted from blood, collected in a trial of the OX40 agonist ivuxolimab. The source of this sequence is an adult with an advanced solid tumor such as melanoma, head and neck, liver or kidney cancer. CDR3 amino acids: CASSQGPTSGLYNEQFF. The CDR3 nucleotides read TGCGCCAGCAGCCAAGGGCCGACTAGCGGCCTATACAATGAGCAGTTCTTC.